This TCR beta chain was observed in a study of cytomegalovirus exposure and HLA in healthy donors listed by TCRdb under 2017. In terms of the full investigation: An earlier analysis of 587 of the donors reported approximately 300 Gb of sequence data and roughly 100 million unique TCR beta sequences from about 200 million T cells. An early release covering roughly 640 HLA-typed donors comprised 250 to 350 gigabases of sequencing data and tens of millions of unique TCR sequences. Of the 300 to 500 genotyped donors, over 80% were placed in the genetic ancestry cluster associated with self-reported Caucasian donors. The study aimed to test whether cataloging public T cell receptors could reveal signatures of past pathogen exposure. The T cell repertoires of around 730 subjects were profiled by immunosequencing and related to cytomegalovirus serostatus. A separate validation cohort of 100 to 150 different subjects was used in addition to the roughly 620-subject first cohort. To predict cytomegalovirus infection status, the study combined high-throughput TCR immunosequencing, statistical association of individual TCRs with disease status, and machine learning. A later analysis re-examined previously published TCR beta repertoires from roughly 650 donors and added high-resolution HLA genotyping to investigate patterns of TCR occurrence. In the later analysis, no new phenotypic data were used to find candidate immune exposures; instead, reliance was placed on TCR beta sequences and their occurrence across donors. In an earlier analysis of around 540 of the donors, high-throughput TCR beta sequencing was used to judge whether each TCR beta V gene segment behaved as functional or pseudogenic. Donor age, sex, ethnicity and CMV serostatus were compiled together with the repertoire data. In a later genetic analysis, genome-wide SNP genotypes for about three fifths of the 666 donors were used, and that subset was treated as a discovery cohort. Every repertoire in the discovery cohort had been generated on one and the same sequencing platform. Both class I and class II loci were covered by HLA typing, at four-digit resolution. Typing coverage varied by locus: 629-630 donors for A, B, C, DRB1 and DQB1; roughly 560 for DQA1; over 600 for DPA1; fewer than 480 for DPB1. Because of strong linkage in the cohort, roughly five DR-DQ haplotypes were treated as single units for association and clustering. Across 300 to 400 genotyped donors of the cohort, an average of about 240,000 unique TCR beta nucleotide sequences per donor were sequenced, and roughly 20% of those sequences were non-productive.

Library creation used the immunoSEQ multiplex PCR assay. For the multiplex PCR, a mixture combining 60 forward primers for TCR Vbeta segments and 13 reverse primers for TCR Jbeta segments was used. Amplification of the CDR3 region of rearranged TCR beta genes was performed with a multiplex PCR assay on genomic DNA. The amplified TCR beta libraries were sequenced on the Illumina HiSeq System as 87-base-pair reads. The study's own analysis went as follows. Across the 700 or so repertoires, a later analysis counted around 80 million unique TCR beta chains, roughly 11 million of which were shared by at least two donors. Raw reads were error-corrected and collapsed into unique sequences by a nearest-neighbor algorithm in which closely related sequences were merged to remove PCR and sequencing errors. To assign V, D and J gene segments, CDR3 sequences were aligned to IMGT reference sequences. Each retained sequence needed at least a six-nucleotide match to both a V gene segment and a J gene segment. Rearrangements were classified as productive when the CDR3 lacked stop codons and remained in frame with V and J, and all other rearrangements were classified as non-productive. Following IMGT convention, CDR3 was defined as the stretch from the second conserved V-encoded cysteine up to the conserved J-encoded phenylalanine. The earlier analysis of about 620 of the donors excluded sequences that lacked an unambiguous match to a single V gene segment. An earlier analysis of about 590 of the donors classified V segments as functional when productive rearrangements were above 56.7% and as segregating when the standard deviation between donors was above 5%. A statistical classification framework was developed to diagnose cytomegalovirus status using the catalog of TCR beta chain sequences. A later analysis assigned V and J genes by comparing TCR nucleotide sequences with IMGT/GENE-DB human TR gene sequences. The TCRdist pipeline was used in a later analysis to assign CDR3 sequences and most-parsimonious VDJ recombination scenarios. A later analysis defined each TCR beta chain by its CDR3 amino acid sequence plus V-gene family, and excluded reads lacking a unique V-gene family. A later analysis removed several hundred highly shared, low-generation-probability nucleotide sequences to deal with suspected cross-contamination and a sequencing artifact. A later analysis calculated a clonal expansion index for each public chain from normalized within-repertoire ranks of inferred template counts. Generation probabilities in a later analysis came from a VDJ recombination model fitted to out-of-frame rearrangements, and those results were checked against IGoR. Hypergeometric tests were used in a later analysis to score TCR-TCR, TCR-HLA and TCR-CMV co-occurrence, with a repertoire-size bias correction applied to the TCR pairs. To estimate false discovery rates, a later analysis permuted the HLA or CMV assignments 20 times. In a later analysis, co-occurring TCRs were grouped using DBSCAN, and TCRdist sequence similarity was added for clustering within HLA-allele-positive subsets. For co-occurrence clustering, repertoires with fewer than 30,000 or more than 120,000 public chains were excluded, along with 5 or 6 repertoires with anomalous nucleotide sharing. TCRdb stores this immuneACCESS table with in-frame sequences only. Part of the clones is absent; in the studies checked, under half of the shortfall reflects unresolved V genes, and no reason is known for the rest. V and J calls plus clone size are reproduced from that table; the DNA served to infer D and trimming. For this sample there are about 120,000 clones; approximately 80% appear just once. Jointly, the top ten make up 1.5% of the sample.

The cohort consisted of 650 to 850 healthy bone marrow donors. Cohort members were all nominally healthy when sampled, although unrecorded immune exposures were likely present. The donor was CMV seronegative and was included in the group of about 400 seronegative cohort members. A peripheral blood sample was provided by each donor, and peripheral blood mononuclear cells were used for TCR beta sequencing. The Qiagen DNeasy Blood Extraction Kit was used to extract genomic DNA from the blood cell samples. Spanning cysteine to phenylalanine, the CDR3 consists of 13 amino acids. Only the CDR3 DNA stays, 39 bases, in frame from base 1. Via the germline V gene, CDR1 is SGHTA and CDR2 FQGNSA. Turning to this clone: Which antigen it targets is not known. One junction end disagrees with the germline gene, perhaps due to a read error. This specimen includes other DNA sequences encoding the same CDR3.

The research as a whole found: Across donors, most TCR sequences were observed very rarely, whereas some public TCRs were present in many individuals. The classifier was reported to diagnose cytomegalovirus status with high specificity and sensitivity in both the original and validation cohorts. A further reported finding was that TCR beta sequences accurately predicted the HLA-A and HLA-B alleles for most subjects in the first cohort. According to a later analysis, most CMV-associated TCR beta chains appeared to be HLA-restricted, and the HLA associations seemed to be driven largely by CMV exposure. In a later analysis, several top co-occurrence clusters were reported to appear linked to parvovirus B19, influenza, CMV and Epstein-Barr virus. In a later analysis, HLA-associated TCR beta chains showed more clonal expansion and lower generation probabilities than non-associated chains that were equally common. In this cohort, only TCR beta chains were sequenced, and detectable features were limited by the absence of alpha or paired-chain data. CMV serostatus was the only immune exposure information available for the cohort. The sequencing pipeline was judged likely to have produced a cluster of highly shared sequence variants as a technical artifact. Because the 87-base-pair reads could not distinguish some IMGT-functional V segments, including TRBV6-2 and TRBV6-3, those segments were excluded. Because HLA typing was unavailable for some donors at each locus, only the typed subset was used in association tests. At a false discovery rate of 0.05, a later analysis linked under 20,000 TCR beta sequences to specific HLA alleles. In an earlier analysis of around 600 of the donors, most TCR beta V segments were observed in productive rearrangements about 90% or about 30% of the time, broadly matching IMGT annotations. A later genetic analysis associated a missense DCLRE1C variant with V-gene and J-gene trimming of TCR beta chains, and an independent cohort replicated the association. In vitro tests confirmed that a few of the cytomegalovirus-associated TCR beta chains recognize cytomegalovirus antigens. A later analysis found that TCR association rates varied across HLA loci, with DRB1 alleles showing the most associated TCRs and HLA-C alleles the fewest. Compared with the roughly 720-donor mean, donors in an Asian-associated ancestry cluster had fewer N-insertions in productive TCRs, according to a later genetic analysis. Correlated functional status among segregating V segments might be attributable to linkage disequilibrium, but an unknown experimental factor could not be ruled out. When HLA alleles, especially DR and DQ, strongly co-occurred, TCR associations were difficult to assign to individual alleles. Because counts were too low, seventeen rarely observed V segments, including chromosome 9 orphons, were excluded from the earlier analysis of some 590 of the donors. The study listed approximately 160 TCR beta chains as associated with cytomegalovirus. The presence/absence analyses assumed that sequencing depth was roughly uniform across donors, and that assumption may not be true. According to the authors, the approach could potentially be generalized to other disease states and immunological phenotypes.

The V and J segments used are TRBV7-2 and TRBJ1-1, with TRBD1 as a weak D call on 6 bases. This TCR was recovered from a woman aged 18-35 years in good health and CMV-seronegative. The sample comprised PBMCs. The CDR3 protein is CASSSFRGAEAFF. The sequence in DNA is TGTGCCAGCAGCTCGTTCAGGGGCGCTGAAGCTTTCTTC. With the rest looked up from the reference TRBV7-2 and TRBJ1-1 genes rather than sequenced, the full variable domain is GAGVSQSPSNKVTEKGKDVELRCDPISGHTALYWYRQSLGQGLEFLIYFQGNSAPDKSGLPSDRFSAERTGGSVSTLTIQRTQQEDSAVYLCASSSFRGAEAFFGQGTRLTVV.